This TCR beta chain originates from a study of blood T cell repertoires in COVID-19. Study at large: Sites across the United States, Italy and Spain contributed samples from acute and convalescent COVID-19. Sample material is recorded as cDNA or gDNA derived from T cells, B-cell-depleted T cells, or PBMCs.

Unmatched junction bases numbered 17, after V lost 6 bases and J lost 7 bases. The germline CDR1 and CDR2 sequences are SGHNT and YYREEE (reference sequence). The CDR3 totals 17 residues. As processed by the authors: Amplifying reference gene primers gave estimates of nucleated cell counts. Sequencing was performed with immunoSEQ multiplex PCR; in TCRdb, only in-frame clones are kept and a portion is missing. V, J and clone size derive from that table, while D and trimming were established from the DNA sequence. The sample carries several thousand clones, roughly 88% recorded once. The clonotype comes from a human donor in a cohort sampled during active COVID-19. The rearrangement uses TRBV5-4 and TRBJ2-2; TRBD1 agrees at 8 bases. The sequenced sample consisted of peripheral blood. The CDR3 loop reads CASTSRLATGGSGELFF. In nucleotides, the CDR3 is TGTGCCAGCACCTCACGATTGGCCACAGGGGGGAGCGGGGAGCTGTTTTTT.